This TCR beta chain emerged from a study of Ad26.COV2.S vaccination and SARS-CoV-2 variants. Overall study: This donor came from the COV1001 trial of Ad26.COV2.S. Ad26.COV2.S, an intramuscular injection, was given once or twice 56 days apart. Study observations and caveats: Researchers reported similar non-spike TCR breadth in vaccine and placebo recipients.

TCRdb's copy holds only in-frame clones and misses some; the assay was immunoSEQ multiplex PCR. The table includes about 460,000 clones, about 89% detected once. Treatment defined: about 20 received Ad26.COV2.S at low or high dose, single or two shots; five or six received placebo; per-sample allocation not given. After the first vaccine or placebo injection, samples were drawn on day 63. In the case of this clone: Its antigen is unidentified.

Here the sequenced sample was peripheral blood, taken in a trial of Ad26.COV2.S vaccine versus placebo. This TCR was recovered from a person aged 18-60 years who received the Ad26.COV2.S COVID-19 vaccine or a placebo.

The CDR3 coding sequence is TGCGCCAGCAGAGGCAGTTCGATGAACACTGAAGCTTTCTTT. It is translated as CASRGSSMNTEAFF. The chain combines TRBV5-1 with TRBJ1-1; D gene uncertain. The CDR3 contains 14 residues. From germline, CDR1 is SGHRS and CDR2 YFSETQ. V was cut by 5 bases and J by 0 bases, with 11 bases left in between.